This TCR beta chain was obtained from a study of identical twins. This clonotype was seen a handful of times. Its antigen remains unknown. It was template switching that added a universal primer site, and there were unique molecular identifiers on the cDNA. TCRdb reprocessed the 5' RACE reads via MiXCR and lists one record per CDR3 protein. This table holds some 900,000 distinct CDR3 sequences, roughly an eighth found once. The CDR3 is 15 amino acids. The V and J ends lost 0 bases and 2 bases respectively, with 9 bases between them. Looked up from germline, CDR1 is SGHTA and CDR2 is FQGNSA. Study findings and constraints: Out-of-frame alpha sequences that twins shared showed excess low generation probability.

These data were also filed under a second study, of yellow fever vaccine responses in identical twins.

The chain has TRBV7-2 and TRBJ2-3, with D possibly being TRBD2 (6 bases). Specimen: PBMCs. The TCR sequence derives from a young woman in good health. The CDR3 here is CASSLAGTPTDTQYF. The CDR3 DNA is TGTGCCAGCAGCTTAGCCGGGACTCCCACAGATACGCAGTATTTT.